This entry lists 10 T cell receptor beta chains sequenced from one sample in a study of cytomegalovirus exposure and HLA in healthy donors. PCR involved 60 Vbeta and 13 Jbeta primers. This table comes from immunoSEQ multiplex PCR, and its TCRdb copy is limited to in-frame clones, with some not included. This table has 150,000 to 200,000 clones, under 85% appearing once. Sequenced: PBMCs. These receptors were taken from a woman in her thirties in good health and CMV-seronegative.

This chain uses TRBV5-8 with TRBJ1-1; D uncertain. CDR1 SGHTS and CDR2 YDEGEE come from the germline V gene. Trimming left V 4 bases short and J 8 bases short, with 15 bases between. The CDR3 has 13 amino acids. The CDR3 nucleotides are TGTGCCAGCAGCCAGAAGGTTTTGGGCGAAGCTTTCTTT. It yields the protein CASSQKVLGEAFF.

The chain employs TRBV27 and TRBJ2-7, with 8 nucleotides matching TRBD1. Germline assignment: CDR1 MNHEY and CDR2 SMNVEV (reference sequence). This CDR3 has 13 amino acids. The V and J ends lost 6 bases and 2 bases, in that order; junction bases with no gene match: 3. CDR3 sequence (DNA): TGTGCCAGCAGCACAGGGGGTCCCTACGAGCAGTACTTC. This codes for CASSTGGPYEQYF.

This clone was detected once. This rearrangement joins TRBV10-2 to TRBJ2-4; 7 bases match TRBD1. V gave up 2 bases and J gave up 7 bases; unmatched junction bases: 8. CDR3 size: 15 residues. The V gene's germline CDR1 is WSHSY and CDR2 SAAADI. The CDR3 spells CASSEAQGSFNIQYF. In DNA, the CDR3 is TGCGCCAGCAGTGAGGCACAGGGGTCATTTAACATTCAGTACTTC.

The chain uses TRBV30 and TRBJ2-2; TRBD2 matches at 8 bases. J was trimmed by 1 base and V by 4 bases; bases with no gene match: 8. There are 16 residues in the CDR3. Germline V gives CDR1 GTSNPN, CDR2 SVGIG (reference sequence). The CDR3 region is CAWMTSANLNTGELFF. CDR3 in DNA: TGTGCCTGGATGACTAGCGCAAATCTGAACACCGGGGAGCTGTTTTTT.

The rearrangement joins TRBV6-1 to TRBJ2-7, with a tentative D call TRBD1 (6 bases). Trimming stripped 3 bases from V and 3 bases from J, with 12 bases between. Germline V gene lookup returns CDR1 MNHNS and CDR2 SASEGT. The CDR3 length is 14 residues. The CDR3 sequence: CASSDRTADYEQYF. In DNA form, the CDR3 reads TGTGCCAGCAGTGACCGGACAGCGGACTACGAGCAGTACTTC.

The rearrangement joins TRBV9 to TRBJ2-5, with D uncertain. The V gene lost 3 bases and the J gene lost 0 bases, with 9 bases spanning the gap. Germline CDR1 is SGDLS and CDR2 is YYNGEE. CDR3 length equals 14 residues. CDR3 in DNA: TGTGCCAGCAGCGATCGACGGGACCAAGAGACCCAGTACTTC. Translation gives CASSDRRDQETQYF.

This clone was seen a few times. The V and J genes are TRBV6-6 and TRBJ1-2; D unclear. Trimming removed 7 bases from V and 2 bases from J, with 14 bases in between. CDR1 MNHNY and CDR2 SVGAGI come from the germline V gene (reference sequence). CDR3 length: 14 residues. Here the CDR3 reads CASTDSSPNYGYTF. The CDR3 DNA reads as TGTGCCAGCACCGACTCGAGCCCAAACTATGGCTACACCTTC.

The rearrangement joins TRBV6-1 to TRBJ1-6, with 7 bases aligning to TRBD1. Germline V gene sequence: CDR1 MNHNS, CDR2 SASEGT. The ends lost 4 bases at V and 4 bases at J; junction bases unmatched: 4. The CDR3 has 15 amino acids. CDR3 sequence: CASSGAGGYNSPLHF. The CDR3 DNA sequence: TGTGCCAGCAGTGGTGCAGGGGGTTATAATTCACCCCTCCACTTT.

V gene TRBV7-9 combines with J gene TRBJ1-1; D gene unclear. From germline, CDR1 is SEHNR and CDR2 FQNEAQ (reference sequence). This CDR3 has 13 amino acids. V was shortened by 1 base and J by 5 bases, with 8 bases between the two germline ends. The CDR3 loop reads CASSLVAGTEAFF. In DNA form, the CDR3 reads TGTGCCAGCAGCTTAGTAGCCGGTACTGAAGCTTTCTTT.

The chain is built from TRBV29-1 and TRBJ2-1, with TRBD2 matching over 11 bases. With V trimmed by 0 bases and J by 6 bases, 7 bases remained unmatched. The germline gives CDR1 SQVTM, CDR2 ANQGSEA. The CDR3 spans 16 residues. CDR3: CSVEDWLAGGPNEQFF. CDR3 bases: TGCAGCGTTGAAGATTGGTTAGCGGGGGGGCCCAATGAGCAGTTCTTC.